This T cell receptor beta chain stems from a study of T cell repertoires in cytomegalovirus infection. V lost 7 bases, J lost 3 bases, and 12 bases lay in between. The V gene's germline CDR1 is SNHLY and CDR2 FYNNEI. The CDR3 is 14 amino acids. TCRdb ran MiXCR on the reads and lists one entry per CDR3 protein. The repertoire has 200,000 to 300,000 distinct CDR3 sequences, 8% to 9.5% of them found once; the top ten carry over 12%. The sample comprised PBMCs. The J gene is TRBJ2-2, the V gene TRBV2; D may match TRBD1 or TRBD2 (5 bases each). This receptor was obtained from a human donor in good health (CMV status not recorded). Some clones in this sample may be carry-over from other donors' samples. The CDR3 DNA reads TGTGCCAGCACCGGCGTGGGGGACACCGGGGAGCTGTTTTTT. Translation: CASTGVGDTGELFF. Using reference TRBV2 and TRBJ2-2 for the parts outside the CDR3, the full variable domain is EPEVTQTPSHQVTQMGQEVILRCVPISNHLYFYWYRQILGQKVEFLVSFYNNEISEKSEIFDDQFSVERPDGSNFTLKIRSTKLEDSAMYFCASTGVGDTGELFFGEGSRLTVL.